The present T cell receptor (beta chain) was sequenced within a study of early T cells in non-severe SARS-CoV-2 infection. The CDR3 contains 15 residues. The V end lost 2 bases, the J end lost 14 bases, and 25 bases lay between the germline ends. CDR1 is DFQATT and CDR2 is SNEGSKA in the germline V gene (reference sequence). Individual cDNA molecules were tagged with unique molecular identifiers, the study reported. In TCRdb, the 5' RACE reads were re-called with MiXCR into one record per CDR3 protein. Among 70,000 to 85,000 distinct CDR3 sequences listed, 9% to 14% were seen once. Sequencing was carried out using whole blood. This receptor was taken from an adult who was a healthcare worker with PCR-confirmed SARS-CoV-2 infection or an uninfected control (not recorded which). The V and J genes are TRBV20-1 and TRBJ2-1; possibly TRBD2 for D (6 bases). CDR3 sequence (DNA): TGCAGTGCTAGAAGCGCTTCCGGCGGGGTGTGGAGGAAGTTCTTC. Translating it yields CSARSASGGVWRKFF.